Detailed here is one T cell receptor (beta chain). Its antigen is unknown. Base qualities are not provided; no much larger clone lies one nucleotide away. Systemically healthy Caucasian individuals from Russia, 39 in total and aged about 6 to 100 years, were included as donors. Each donor gave approximately 9.4 milliliters of peripheral blood, drawn into EDTA-treated Vacutainer tubes. Ficoll-Paque density-gradient centrifugation was used to isolate PBMCs, with at least 7 million per sample. Trizol reagent was used to extract total RNA from the PBMCs, yielding at least 5.5 micrograms per sample. For every donor, an aliquot of PBMCs went through flow cytometry to measure the percentages of naive CD45RAhigh/CD27high T cells. This record comes from a study of blood T cells in healthy people across ages (dated by TCRdb to the mid-2010s). Looking at the study overall: In model experiments, roughly one uniquely barcoded TCR beta cDNA molecule per two T cells was captured by template switching. The donors were divided into four age groups: young (average around 17 years), middle-aged (approximately 39), aged (approximately 64) and long-lived (about 84). Age-related changes in TCR beta repertoire diversity were measured in the study by deep sequencing normalized with unique cDNA molecular identifiers. The study analyzed two additional independent replicas of 1 million unique cDNA reads from the same blood draw for two donors, one aged 18 to 30 and one aged 80 or older. To avoid experimental bias, donors of different ages were randomly spread across the sequencing lanes. The full study reports these points: A strong correlation was found between observed TCR beta diversity and the percentage of naive T cells measured by flow cytometry. Bulk unsorted PBMC profiling prevented conclusive comparison of naive and antigen-experienced compartments. Donor CMV infection status was unknown, potentially confounding age-related changes in expanded clonotypes. As age increased, observed TCR beta diversity per million T cells dropped in a roughly linear way, and a significant reduction was already evident by age 40. Compared with the aged group, more naive CD4+ T cells, fewer expanded clones and increased TCR diversity were shown by the long-lived group, suggesting age selection. Total diversity estimates from one million sequenced T cells were considered lower bounds and underestimates.

Library preparation employed 5' RACE. The instrument given in TCRdb is Illumina HiSeq 2500. A second PCR of about 6 to 12 cycles was performed with a sample-barcoded 5' primer and a J-beta primer mix. Each TCR beta cDNA molecule received a unique molecular identifier from a template-switch 5' adaptor carrying 12 random nucleotides. Each sample yielded at least 3 million CDR3-containing paired-end reads. First-strand cDNA was synthesized from all RNA with the Mint cDNA synthesis kit, primed by a TRBC-specific oligonucleotide. Following uracil-DNA glycosylase treatment, all cDNA underwent a first 18-cycle PCR with the universal primers M1SS and BC2_uni_R. The original methods were these. Each sample was normalized by randomly selecting 1 million high-quality reads, each carrying a distinct molecular identifier. Reads sharing molecular identifiers were discarded rather than binned into consensus sequences. MiTCR, set to a Q25 quality threshold and the strictest error-elimination algorithm, was used for CDR3 identification, clonotype clustering and error correction. A nonparametric unseen species model using Euler transformation provided a lower-bound estimate of total TCR beta diversity. Starting from the raw public reads, TCRdb applied fastp trimming at Q25, assembled clones with MiXCR and retained in-frame beta chains. Each entry is one CDR3 protein sequence, shown with its most common DNA and genes. What appears here as the V and J calls and clone size reflects TCRdb's work, not the paper's. For this sample there are around 1.5 million distinct CDR3 sequences; about 43% appear just once. The ten largest clones represent roughly 7.9% of the sample.

The sequence was collected from a woman aged 18-29 years in good health. The sample consisted of blood.

CDR3 region: CASSKGTSGATDTQYF. In nucleotide form, the sequence is TGTGCCAGCAGTAAAGGGACTAGCGGGGCCACAGATACGCAGTATTTT. The V and J segments used are TRBV2 and TRBJ2-3, with 13 middle bases fitting TRBD2. The junction shows trimming of 5 bases on V and 2 bases on J, and the gene matches do not reach 4 bases of it. Reading the germline V gene gives CDR1 SNHLY and CDR2 FYNNEI. Including the terminal cysteine and phenylalanine, the CDR3 comprises 16 residues. Only the CDR3 region is kept as DNA, spanning 48 bases read in frame from base 1.